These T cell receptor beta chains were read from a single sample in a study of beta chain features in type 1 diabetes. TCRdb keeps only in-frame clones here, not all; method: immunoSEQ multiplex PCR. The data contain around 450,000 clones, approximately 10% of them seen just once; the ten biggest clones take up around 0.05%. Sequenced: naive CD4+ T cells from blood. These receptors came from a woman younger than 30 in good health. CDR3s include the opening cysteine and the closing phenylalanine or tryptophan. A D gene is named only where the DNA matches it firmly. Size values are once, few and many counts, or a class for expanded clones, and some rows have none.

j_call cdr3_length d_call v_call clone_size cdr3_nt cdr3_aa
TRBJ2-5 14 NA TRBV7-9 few TGTGCCAGCAGCGAGTACCCAGGGTTTCAGACCCAGTACTTC CASSEYPGFQTQYF
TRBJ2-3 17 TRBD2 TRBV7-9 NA TGTGCCAGCAGCTTGGGACTAGCGGGAGTACGAACAGATACGCAGTATTTT CASSLGLAGVRTDTQYF
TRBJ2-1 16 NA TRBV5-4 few TGTGCCAGCAGCTTGGAGGTGGGGATCCTCCCCAATGAGCAGTTCTTC CASSLEVGILPNEQFF
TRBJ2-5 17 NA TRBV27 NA TGTGCCAGAGAACCCACCTCCCGGCGGAGCCCCAAAGAGACCCAGTACTTC CAREPTSRRSPKETQYF
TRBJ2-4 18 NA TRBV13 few TGTGCCAGCAGCTTGTTAGGATGGGGCGATGGATCCAAAAACATTCAGTACTTC CASSLLGWGDGSKNIQYF
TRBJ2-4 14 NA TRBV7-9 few TGTGCCAGCAGCTTAGCGCTTGGGAACAACATTCAGTACTTC CASSLALGNNIQYF
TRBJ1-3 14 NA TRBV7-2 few TGTGCCAGCAGCTTAGTGACAACTGGAAACACCATATATTTT CASSLVTTGNTIYF
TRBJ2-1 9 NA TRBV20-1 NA TGCAGTGCTAACAAGGCGCAGTTCTTC CSANKAQFF
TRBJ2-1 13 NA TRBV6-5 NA TGTGCCAGCAGTTACTCCCCAGACAATGAGCAGTTCTTC CASSYSPDNEQFF
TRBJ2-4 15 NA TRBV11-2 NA TGTGCCAGCAGCTGGAGGGACAGAGGGGTGAATGGTGCGTACTTC CASSWRDRGVNGAYF
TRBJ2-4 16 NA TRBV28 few TGTGCCAGCAGTAACCAGGGTAGTGAAGCCAAAAACATTCAGTACTTC CASSNQGSEAKNIQYF
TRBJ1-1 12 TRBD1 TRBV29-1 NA TGCAGCGCCTGGACAGGGAACACTGAAGCTTTCTTT CSAWTGNTEAFF
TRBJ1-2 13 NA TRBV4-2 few TGTGCCAGCAGCCAAGCGGGGGCCTATGGCTACACCTTC CASSQAGAYGYTF
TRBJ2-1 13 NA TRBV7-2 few TGTGCCAGCAGCTTAAGCTCCTACAATGAGCAGTTCTTC CASSLSSYNEQFF
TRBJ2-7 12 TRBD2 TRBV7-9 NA TGTGCCAGCTCCCCTTCGGGGGGCGAGCAGTACTTC CASSPSGGEQYF
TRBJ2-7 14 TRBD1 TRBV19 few TGTGCCAGTAGTGCTGGACAGGGGAGTTACGAGCAGTACTTC CASSAGQGSYEQYF
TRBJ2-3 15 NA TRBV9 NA TGTGCCAGCAGCGGGGAGAGAGGAATCACAGATACGCAGTATTTT CASSGERGITDTQYF
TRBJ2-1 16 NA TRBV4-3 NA TGCGCCAGCAGCCAAGATGGATCAAAAAAGGCCAATGAGCAGTTCTTC CASSQDGSKKANEQFF
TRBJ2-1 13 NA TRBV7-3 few TGTGCCAGCAGTACCGGGTCATACAATGAGCAGTTCTTC CASSTGSYNEQFF
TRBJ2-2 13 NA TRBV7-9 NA TGTGCCAGCAGCTTACGGAGCACCGGGGAGCTGTTTTTT CASSLRSTGELFF
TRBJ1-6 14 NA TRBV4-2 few TGTGCCAGCAGCCAAGCTGGGGGTAATTCACCCCTCCACTTT CASSQAGGNSPLHF
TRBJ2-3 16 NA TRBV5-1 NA TGCGCCAGCAGCTTGGGATACTCCCAAGGCACAGATACGCAGTATTTT CASSLGYSQGTDTQYF
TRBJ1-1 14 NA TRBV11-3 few TGTGCCAGCAGCTTAGAGGGACGCAACACTGAAGCTTTCTTT CASSLEGRNTEAFF
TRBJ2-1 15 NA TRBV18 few TGTGCCAGCTCTCCCGGTGCGAGCTCCTACAATGAGCAGTTCTTC CASSPGASSYNEQFF
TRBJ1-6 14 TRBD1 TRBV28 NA TGTGCCAGCATCATGGGACAGATCCCTTCACCCCTCCACTTT CASIMGQIPSPLHF
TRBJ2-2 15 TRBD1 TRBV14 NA TGTGCCAGCAGCCAACATACAGGGGGTCCCGGGGAGCTGTTTTTT CASSQHTGGPGELFF
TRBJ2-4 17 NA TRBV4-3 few TGCGCCAGCAGCCCCTGGGGGCGTCCTGGGGCCAAAAACATTCAGTACTTC CASSPWGRPGAKNIQYF